This TCR beta chain came from a study of blood T cell repertoires in COVID-19. Overall study: Sites across the United States, Italy and Spain contributed samples from acute and convalescent COVID-19. T cells, B-cell-depleted T cells, or PBMCs provided the cDNA or gDNA that served as material.

Per the original data handling: The authors estimated nucleated cell counts from reference gene primer amplification. TCRdb's table, derived via immunoSEQ multiplex PCR, lists solely in-frame clones and lacks some. The V and J calls and clone size are taken from that table; D and trimming were inferred from the DNA. The sample records 200,000 or so clones, around four fifths being singletons. Germline CDR1 is MNHEY and CDR2 is SMNVEV (reference sequence). J gave up 2 bases and V 11 bases, and 5 bases lay outside the gene matches. The CDR3 contains 12 residues. The receptor was isolated from a woman aged 25-40 years with acute or convalescent COVID-19. This chain joins TRBV27 and TRBJ1-2, with 7 bases matching TRBD1. The sequenced sample was peripheral blood. This CDR3 is CAVLTGNYGYTF. The CDR3 nucleotides are TGTGCCGTCTTGACAGGGAACTATGGCTACACCTTC.